Presented here are 2 T cell receptor beta chains from one specimen sequenced in a study of CD8 T cells in Susac syndrome. Reverse transcription used about 0.45 to 1 ug RNA and random hexamers. One entry per CDR3 protein results from TCRdb running MiXCR on the immunoSEQ multiplex PCR reads. This table holds about 440,000 distinct CDR3 sequences, approximately 89% found once. The sequencing input was CD8+ T cells from PBMCs. The receptors come from a human donor with multiple sclerosis.

This clonotype was counted once. The rearrangement joins TRBV18 to TRBJ1-1, with D uncertain. The CDR3 has 15 residues. Germline V gene data show CDR1 as KGHSH and CDR2 as LQKENI. V was shortened by 2 bases and J by 4 bases, with 14 bases between the two germline ends. This chain's CDR3 is CASSPGLQSSTEAFF. The DNA of the CDR3 is TGTGCCAGCTCACCAGGTTTACAGTCTAGCACTGAAGCTTTCTTT. Complete variable domain (other parts from reference TRBV18 and TRBJ1-1): NAGVMQNPRHLVRRRGQEARLRCSPMKGHSHVYWYRQLPEEGLKFMVYLQKENIIDESGMPKERFSAEFPKEGPSILRIQQVVRGDSAAYFCASSPGLQSSTEAFFGQGTRLTVV.

The CDR3 here is CASSPTGRQETQYF. For the CDR3, the DNA is TGTGCCAGCAGCCCGACCGGGAGACAAGAGACCCAGTACTTC. The chain links TRBV27 to TRBJ2-5; D is possibly TRBD2 (6 bases). With 6 bases removed from V and 2 bases from J, the gap between germline ends came to 13 bases. The CDR3 is 14 amino acids. CDR1 and CDR2 from the germline V gene are MNHEY and SMNVEV (reference sequence).